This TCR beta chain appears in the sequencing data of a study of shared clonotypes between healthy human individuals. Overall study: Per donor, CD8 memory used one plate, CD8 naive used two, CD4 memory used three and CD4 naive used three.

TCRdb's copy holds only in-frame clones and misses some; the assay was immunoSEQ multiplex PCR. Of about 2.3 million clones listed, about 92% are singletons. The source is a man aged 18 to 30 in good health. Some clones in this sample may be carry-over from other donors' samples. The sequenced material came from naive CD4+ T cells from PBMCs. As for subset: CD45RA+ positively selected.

In nucleotides, the CDR3 is TGTGCCAGCAGTTTTGGGATAGCGGCTAGCACAGATACGCAGTATTTT. Translation gives CASSFGIAASTDTQYF. J is TRBJ2-3 and V is TRBV28; a weak D match, TRBD2 (6 bases). The CDR3 loop spans 16 amino acids. The V gene's germline CDR1 is MDHEN and CDR2 SYDVKM. The germline V and J ends were trimmed by 3 bases and 0 bases, with 13 bases remaining between them.